Given below is one T cell receptor beta chain in context. Its target is unknown. The treatment here: approximately 10-day PBMC culture with coronavirus spike peptide pools or control peptides (ViraFEST assay). This specimen comes from a study of vaccination and CD4 T cells after COVID-19. In the study overall: Convalescent patients gave post-COVID blood a median approximately 100 days post-diagnosis, range 35 to 161.

Overall study results and limits: Of the reactive clones in convalescent patients, a median approximately 89% showed up only post-vaccination.

Sequencing of the DNA from cultured CD4+ T cells was carried out with the Oncomine TCR Beta short-read assay. CD4+ T cells were cultured, and genomic DNA was extracted from them. TCRdb analysed the PCR reads with MiXCR anew, one entry per CDR3 protein. This table has roughly 15,000 distinct CDR3 sequences, about 46% appearing once. V dropped 4 bases and J dropped 4; count of bases not matched to a gene: 3. Per the germline V gene, CDR1 is SGHRS and CDR2 is YFSETQ. The CDR3 totals 14 residues. Input material: CD4+ T cells from blood, cultured in vitro. This sequence was found in a human donor who had recovered from COVID-19. The V call is TRBV5-1, the J call TRBJ2-2, with 8 bases fitting TRBD1. The CDR3 nucleotides read TGCGCCAGCAGCATGGACAGGGCCACCGGGGAGCTGTTTTTT. It is translated as CASSMDRATGELFF.